Shown below are 11 T cell receptor beta chains from a single sample sequenced in a study of blood T cell repertoires in COVID-19. Using immunoSEQ multiplex PCR, the repertoire was profiled, and TCRdb retains in-frame clones only, with some absent. The table has roughly 70,000 clones, 90% seen once. Sequenced input: peripheral blood. These receptors were collected from a woman over 75 with active COVID-19.

This chain connects TRBV20-1 to TRBJ1-1, with D possibly being TRBD1 (5 bases). This CDR3 is 14 amino acids long. Per the germline V gene, CDR1 is DFQATT and CDR2 is SNEGSKA (reference sequence). V was pared by 3 bases and J by 7 bases, with 18 bases between. The DNA of the CDR3 is TGCAGTGCTAGTAATCGGCGAGTGGGGCGTGAAGCTTTCTTT. Translating it yields CSASNRRVGREAFF.

The chain is built from TRBV5-4 and TRBJ2-3; 8 bases line up with TRBD2. V lost 4 bases to trimming and J lost 4 bases; unmatched junction nucleotides: 11. Per the germline V gene, CDR1 is SGHNT and CDR2 is YYREEE (reference sequence). The CDR3 has 16 amino acids. The CDR3 here is CASSPRAGVGADTQYF. The CDR3 DNA sequence: TGTGCCAGCAGCCCCCGAGCGGGAGTGGGGGCAGATACGCAGTATTTT.

The chain couples TRBV10-3 to TRBJ2-7, with D perhaps matching TRBD1 or TRBD2 (5 bases each). Per germline, CDR1 ENHRY and CDR2 SYGVKD. This CDR3 is 12 amino acids long. V shed 10 bases and J shed 4 bases, with 14 bases lying between them. The CDR3 region has the DNA TGTGCCACCAGGGCCGGAGGATACGAGCAGTACTTC. It encodes CATRAGGYEQYF.

The CDR3 loop reads CASSVLPGLASREQFF. In DNA form, the CDR3 reads TGCGCCAGCAGCGTATTACCGGGACTAGCATCTCGTGAGCAGTTCTTC. The chain couples TRBV5-1 to TRBJ2-1; 9 bases agree with TRBD2. Losses at the gene ends were 4 bases for V and 9 bases for J; bases not matched to a gene: 14. This CDR3 is built from 16 residues. CDR1 is SGHRS, CDR2 YFSETQ, per germline.

The J gene is TRBJ1-2, the V gene TRBV7-9; D is uncertain. Germline loops: CDR1 SEHNR, CDR2 FQNEAQ (reference sequence). The germline V and J ends were trimmed by 1 base and 4 bases, with 19 bases remaining between them. The CDR3 loop spans 17 amino acids. The DNA for the CDR3 is TGTGCCAGCAGCTTAGGAGTGACGGGAGACGACGGCTATGGCTACACCTTC. Protein: CASSLGVTGDDGYGYTF.

The gene calls are TRBV6-5 and TRBJ1-4; D is undetermined. The V end was cut by 5 bases, the J end by 8 bases, with 9 bases between. The CDR3 loop spans 12 amino acids. Germline V gene data show CDR1 as MNHEY and CDR2 as SVGAGI. CDR3 residues: CASSPLGEKLFF. In DNA form, the CDR3 reads TGTGCCAGCAGTCCATTGGGCGAAAAACTGTTTTTT.

This clone was counted only a few times. The gene calls are TRBV3-1 (or the pseudogene TRBV3-2) and TRBJ1-1, with D perhaps TRBD1 (5 bases). This CDR3 spans 15 amino acids. Germline lookup yields CDR1 LGHDT and CDR2 YNNKEL (reference sequence). V lost 7 bases to trimming and J lost 4 bases, with 19 bases between them. CDR3 region: CASTLDEGGVTEAFF. As DNA, the CDR3 is TGTGCCAGCACCCTAGACGAGGGAGGGGTCACTGAAGCTTTCTTT.

The chain has TRBV5-1 and TRBJ2-7, with 9 bases that match TRBD1. The CDR3 is made up of 14 amino acids. Trimming removed 4 bases from V and 4 bases from J; junction bases left unmatched: 6. The germline gives CDR1 SGHRS, CDR2 YFSETQ. Written as DNA, the CDR3 is TGCGCCAGCAGCGTATCGGGACAGGGTTACGAGCAGTACTTC. The encoded protein is CASSVSGQGYEQYF. Together with reference TRBV5-1 and TRBJ2-7, the CDR3 gives the full variable domain: KAGVTQTPRYLIKTRGQQVTLSCSPISGHRSVSWYQQTPGQGLQFLFEYFSETQRNKGNFPGRFSGRQFSNSRSEMNVSTLELGDSALYLCASSVSGQGYEQYFGPGTRLTVT.

The gene calls are TRBV20-1 and TRBJ2-1; unclear D gene. The CDR3 is 11 residues long. The germline V gene has CDR1 DFQATT and CDR2 SNEGSKA (reference sequence). Trimming stripped 4 bases from V and 9 bases from J, with 10 bases between. DNA of the CDR3: TGCAGTGCTAACCTAGGTGCTGAGCAGTTCTTC. It encodes CSANLGAEQFF.

The chain joins TRBV7-9 to TRBJ2-1; TRBD1 is a possible D gene (5 bases). Germline V gene lookup returns CDR1 SEHNR and CDR2 FQNEAQ (reference sequence). V dropped 3 bases and J dropped 9 bases, with 18 bases sitting between them. The CDR3 spans 15 residues. CDR3 region: CASSFESRGTAEQFF. CDR3 in DNA: TGTGCCAGCAGCTTCGAATCAAGGGGAACAGCTGAGCAGTTCTTC.

The chain has TRBV11-2 and TRBJ2-3, with D possibly TRBD2 on 5 matching bases. CDR1 and CDR2 from the germline V gene are SGHAT and FQNNGV. This CDR3 is built from 15 residues. Deletions cut 3 bases from V and 3 bases from J, with 13 bases between. This CDR3 is CASSLGGSRTDTQYF. The CDR3 nucleotides are TGTGCCAGCAGCTTGGGTGGGAGTAGAACAGATACGCAGTATTTT.